This TCR beta chain was sequenced for a study of T cell changes during pregnancy in multiple sclerosis. With 5 bases removed from V and 1 base from J, the gap between germline ends came to 15 bases. The germline V gene encodes CDR1 MDHEN and CDR2 SYDVKM. The CDR3 totals 16 residues. Repertoires were generated with immunoSEQ multiplex PCR, while TCRdb's copy carries only in-frame clones and drops some. Of 75,000 to 100,000 clones listed, roughly 89% are singletons. The input for sequencing was peripheral blood, taken after pregnancy. The chain has TRBV28 and TRBJ1-5; D might be TRBD1 (6 bases). This sequence originates from a female donor in good health, enrolled as a control in a pregnancy study. Written as DNA, the CDR3 is TGTGCCAGCAGTCTCAGTGGGACAACCAGCAATCAGCCCCAGCATTTT. Translating gives CASSLSGTTSNQPQHF. Supplemented by reference TRBV28 and TRBJ1-5, the full variable domain reads DVKVTQSSRYLVKRTGEKVFLECVQDMDHENMFWYRQDPGLGLRLIYFSYDVKMKEKGDIPEGYSVSREKKERFSLILESASTNQTSMYLCASSLSGTTSNQPQHFGDGTRLSIL.